Reported below is one T cell receptor beta chain. Its antigen is undetermined. V was clipped by 4 bases and J by 2 bases, with 13 bases between them. This CDR3 is 14 amino acids long. CDR1 and CDR2 (germline): SGDLS, YYNGEE. PCR was performed using 60 Vbeta and 13 Jbeta primers. Methods used by the authors: A follow-up analysis tallied 65 million to 80 million unique TCR beta chains, roughly 9.9 million shared. Produced via immunoSEQ multiplex PCR; TCRdb's table is partial and in-frame only. Clonal size and the V and J genes are those of that table, whereas D and trimming came from the DNA. The table lists roughly 130,000 clones, roughly 80% of them singletons, with roughly 3% in the top ten. This sample was included in a study of cytomegalovirus exposure and HLA in healthy donors. Points from the study as a whole: CMV antigen specificity was confirmed in vitro for a few CMV-associated chains. Follow-up analysis found HLA locus-dependent TCR association rates, highest for DRB1 and lowest for HLA-C. When analyzed later, a missense DCLRE1C variant was found to be linked to TCR beta V- and J-gene trimming.

This TCR derives from a male donor in good health and CMV-seronegative. Source material: PBMCs. This chain links TRBV9 with TRBJ2-7, with TRBD1 as a possible D gene (6 bases). The CDR3 is CASSPRGQAYEQYF. The DNA for the CDR3 is TGTGCCAGCAGCCCTCGGGGACAAGCCTACGAGCAGTACTTC.